The clone carrying this TCR beta chain has more than one count but fewer than ten. What it binds is not known. The data are from a study of post-analysis software for immune sequencing data. The overall study: Relapsing-remitting, secondary progressive and progressive-relapsing multiple sclerosis courses were included. General study points: Relative to controls, patients with multiple sclerosis showed significantly lower normalized Chao1 diversity. Strong same-batch co-clustering of samples appeared with F measure clustering.

Unique molecular identifiers had been added to the TCR beta cDNA libraries. Each batch of 1 to 10 million T cells produced 450,000 to 500,000 cDNA molecules. MiXCR, applied by TCRdb to the PCR reads, yields one record per CDR3 protein. The sample carries more than 350,000 distinct CDR3 sequences, 39% recorded once. The sequenced sample was blood. The receptor's source is a girl aged 2 to 10 with multiple sclerosis.

This CDR3 reads CSARDPRSYGYTF. The CDR3 bases are TGCAGTGCTAGAGATCCCAGGTCCTATGGCTACACCTTC. The V and J genes are TRBV20-1 and TRBJ1-2, with D unresolved. V was cut by 0 bases and J by 4 bases, with 9 bases left in between. From germline, CDR1 is DFQATT and CDR2 SNEGSKA (reference sequence). CDR3 size: 13 residues.